This TCR beta chain was recovered during a study of T-cell reconstitution after alpha-beta-depleted transplantation in children. Preparation of the TCRbeta library involved a method that used unique molecular identifiers. TCRdb reanalysed the PCR reads using MiXCR and keeps one entry per CDR3 protein. The sample holds a few hundred thousand distinct CDR3 sequences, around a tenth seen once. In this sample, this clonotype turned up many times. This TCR was recovered from a human donor who donated a stem cell graft to a child with acute lymphoblastic leukemia. Sequencing used PBMCs from the stem cell graft donor, obtained from the stem cell graft.

CDR3: CASSFYPLGGRSYEQYF. In DNA, the CDR3 is TGTGCCAGCAGTTTTTACCCTCTGGGAGGGCGCTCCTACGAGCAGTACTTC. The chain couples TRBV28 to TRBJ2-7, with 7 bases matching TRBD2. The ends lost 3 bases at V and 0 bases at J; junction bases unmatched: 11. Per the germline V gene, CDR1 is MDHEN and CDR2 is SYDVKM. There are 17 residues in the CDR3.